The 10 T cell receptor beta chains reported below all come from one sample, sequenced in a study of human T cells and chemical hapten exposure. This sample's time point: patch test 1, 2 weeks after DPC sensitization. Sample treatment: therapeutic diphenylcyclopropenone sensitization with weekly scalp DPC. TCRdb re-called the RACE reads through MiXCR, storing one row per CDR3 protein. The sample lists over 75,000 distinct CDR3 sequences; 7% to 8% were seen once. Source: whole blood, taken in connection with sensitization to the hapten diphenylcyclopropenone (DPC). The origin of the receptors is a woman aged 25 to 45 with alopecia areata. Some clones in this sample may be carry-over from other donors' samples.

This clonotype was recorded many times. This rearrangement joins TRBV9 to TRBJ1-2, with 7 bases matching TRBD1. Trimming cost V 3 bases and J 6 bases; bases outside gene matches: 8. Germline V gives CDR1 SGDLS, CDR2 YYNGEE. The CDR3 totals 14 residues. The CDR3 nucleotides are TGTGCCAGCAGCGCAATAGGGACAGAAAATGGCTACACCTTC. Its protein product is CASSAIGTENGYTF.

This clonotype has a handful of counts. CDR3 DNA sequence: TGCGCCAGCAGCTTGTACACAGATACGCAGTATTTT. Translated: CASSLYTDTQYF. This sequence joins TRBV5-1 and TRBJ2-3; no clear D. Germline V lookup: CDR1 SGHRS, CDR2 YFSETQ. The germline V and J ends were trimmed by 1 base and 2 bases, with 2 bases remaining between them. This CDR3 region has 12 residues.

This chain links TRBV13 with TRBJ2-5, with 10 bases identical to TRBD2. The V gene's germline CDR1 is PRHDT and CDR2 FYEKMQ (reference sequence). V was pared by 4 bases and J by 1 base, with 3 bases of the junction left unmatched. There are 15 residues in the CDR3. CDR3 sequence (DNA): TGTGCCAGCAGCTCTAGCGGGGGAACCCAAGAGACCCAGTACTTC. This translates into CASSSSGGTQETQYF.

A word on this clonotype: It may be a read error: a sequence one base away is much more abundant. The rearrangement joins TRBV7-2 to TRBJ2-1; D ambiguous. The CDR3 runs 16 residues. Per the germline V gene, CDR1 is SGHTA and CDR2 is FQGNSA. CDR3 protein: CVSSEDPFAAQNEQFF. CDR3 DNA sequence: TGTGTCAGCAGCGAAGACCCATTCGCCGCCCAGAATGAGCAGTTCTTC.

The sample holds many counts of this clonotype. The rearrangement joins TRBV5-6 to TRBJ1-1; no definite D call. CDR3 size: 16 residues. CDR1 is SGHDT, CDR2 YYEEEE, per germline. V shed 3 bases and J shed 1 base, with 16 bases lying between them. The CDR3 DNA follows: TGTGCCAGCAGCTACACTACATCACGCAGGAACACTGAAGCTTTCTTT. Amino acids: CASSYTTSRRNTEAFF.

Many counts were recorded for this clonotype. The CDR3 is CASSYSDRSNEKLFF. The CDR3 bases are TGTGCCAGCAGTTACTCGGACCGCAGTAATGAAAAACTGTTTTTT. The chain carries TRBV6-6 and TRBJ1-4; D call uncertain. The V gene's germline CDR1 is MNHNY and CDR2 SVGAGI (reference sequence). This CDR3 is 15 amino acids long. The V and J ends lost 0 bases and 4 bases respectively, with 9 bases between them.

This clonotype was recorded many times. The CDR3 is CASSQTLDTQYF. Written as DNA, the CDR3 is TGTGCCAGCAGCCAGACCCTAGATACGCAGTATTTT. The rearrangement links TRBV5-6 to TRBJ2-3; D gene unclear. Germline values: CDR1 SGHDT, CDR2 YYEEEE. The CDR3 has 12 amino acids. Trimming took 4 bases from V and 5 from J, leaving 8 bases between them. Full variable domain (outside the CDR3, taken from reference TRBV5-6 and TRBJ2-3): DAGVTQSPTHLIKTRGQQVTLRCSPKSGHDTVSWYQQALGQGPQFIFQYYEEEERQRGNFPDRFSGHQFPNYSSELNVNALLLGDSALYLCASSQTLDTQYFGPGTRLTVL.

In its sample, this clonotype was seen many times. The chain carries TRBV15 and TRBJ1-1; tentative D call: TRBD1 (5 bases). CDR3 length: 15 amino acids. V was trimmed by 0 bases and J by 0 bases, leaving 8 bases between them. Germline V gives CDR1 LNHNV, CDR2 YYDKDF (reference sequence). The CDR3, as DNA: TGTGCCACCAGCAGAGACAGGGTGATGAACACTGAAGCTTTCTTT. Its translation is CATSRDRVMNTEAFF.

This clonotype turned up a few times. The CDR3 protein is CASSGAVENTEAFF. CDR3 DNA sequence: TGTGCCAGCAGTGGGGCAGTGGAGAACACTGAAGCTTTCTTT. The gene calls are TRBV6-1 and TRBJ1-1; unclear D gene. CDR1 and CDR2 (germline): MNHNS, SASEGT. The CDR3 runs to 14 residues. Between the trimmed V and J ends, which lost 4 bases and 1 base, there was a span of 10 bases.

This rearrangement joins TRBV7-9 to TRBJ1-2; 8 bases line up with TRBD1. The ends lost 1 base at V and 8 bases at J; junction bases unmatched: 12. The germline V gene encodes CDR1 SEHNR and CDR2 FQNEAQ (reference sequence). The CDR3 totals 16 residues. DNA for the CDR3: TGTGCCAGCAGCTTAGTTATTGGACAGGGTCGCGGCGGCTACACCTTC. Its translation: CASSLVIGQGRGGYTF.